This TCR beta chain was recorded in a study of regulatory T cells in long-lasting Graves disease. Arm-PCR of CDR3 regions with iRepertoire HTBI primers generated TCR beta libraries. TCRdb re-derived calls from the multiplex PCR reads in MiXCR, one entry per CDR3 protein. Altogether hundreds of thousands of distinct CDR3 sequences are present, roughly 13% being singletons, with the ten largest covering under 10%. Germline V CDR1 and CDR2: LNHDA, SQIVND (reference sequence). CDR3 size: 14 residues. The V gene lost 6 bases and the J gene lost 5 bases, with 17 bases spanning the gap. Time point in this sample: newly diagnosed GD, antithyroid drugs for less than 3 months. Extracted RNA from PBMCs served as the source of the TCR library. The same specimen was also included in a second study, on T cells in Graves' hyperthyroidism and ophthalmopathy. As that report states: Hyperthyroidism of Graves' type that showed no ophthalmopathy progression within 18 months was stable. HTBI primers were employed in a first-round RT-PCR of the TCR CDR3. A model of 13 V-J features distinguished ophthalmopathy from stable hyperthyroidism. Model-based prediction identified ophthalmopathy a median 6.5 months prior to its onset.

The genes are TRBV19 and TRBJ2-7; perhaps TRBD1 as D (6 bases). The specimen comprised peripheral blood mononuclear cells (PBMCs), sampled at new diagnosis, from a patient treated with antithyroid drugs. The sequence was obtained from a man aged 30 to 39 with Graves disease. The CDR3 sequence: CASSSYPGAHEQYF. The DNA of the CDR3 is TGTGCCAGTAGCTCGTACCCAGGGGCCCACGAGCAGTACTTC.